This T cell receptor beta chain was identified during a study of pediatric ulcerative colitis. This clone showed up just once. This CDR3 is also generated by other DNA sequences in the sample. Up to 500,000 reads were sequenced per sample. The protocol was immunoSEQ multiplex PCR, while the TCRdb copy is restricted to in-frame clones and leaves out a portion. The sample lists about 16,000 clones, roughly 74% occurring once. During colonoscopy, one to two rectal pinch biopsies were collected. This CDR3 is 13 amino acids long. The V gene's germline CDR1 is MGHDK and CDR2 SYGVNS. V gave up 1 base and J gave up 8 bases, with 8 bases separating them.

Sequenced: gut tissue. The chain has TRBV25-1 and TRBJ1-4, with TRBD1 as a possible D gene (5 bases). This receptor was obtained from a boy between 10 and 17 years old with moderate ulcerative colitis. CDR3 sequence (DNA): TGTGCCAGCAGTGAATTCGGGGGGGAAAAACTGTTTTTT. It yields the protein CASSEFGGEKLFF.